This T cell receptor beta chain derives from a study of blood T cell repertoires in COVID-19. The wider study: Sites in the United States, Italy and Spain provided acute and convalescent COVID-19 samples.

The CDR3 has 14 residues. Looked up from germline, CDR1 is SNHLY and CDR2 is FYNNEI. The V gene lost 7 bases and the J gene lost 3 bases, with 13 bases spanning the gap. In the original processing: Amplification with reference gene primers provided the estimates of nucleated cell counts. Only in-frame clones appear in the TCRdb table, and some are missing; sequencing was by immunoSEQ multiplex PCR. Clone size and V and J calls were adopted from that table, with D and trimming inferred from the DNA. The profile shows hundreds of thousands of clones, around 83% of them singletons. The sample comprised peripheral blood. The source of this sequence is a woman aged 50 to 60 with acute or convalescent COVID-19. V usage is TRBV2 and J usage is TRBJ1-5; D may be TRBD1 (6 bases). CDR3 sequence (DNA): TGTGCCAGCAAACAGGGCGTTACCAATCAGCCCCAGCATTTT. Amino acid sequence: CASKQGVTNQPQHF. Full variable domain (remainder filled in from reference TRBV2 and TRBJ1-5): EPEVTQTPSHQVTQMGQEVILRCVPISNHLYFYWYRQILGQKVEFLVSFYNNEISEKSEIFDDQFSVERPDGSNFTLKIRSTKLEDSAMYFCASKQGVTNQPQHFGDGTRLSIL.